This T cell receptor (beta chain) was retrieved from a study of T cell responses to AZD1222 COVID-19 vaccine. In this sample, this clone turned up a few times. Other DNA sequences of this sample code for an identical CDR3. Germline assignment: CDR1 KGHDR and CDR2 SFDVKD. There are 15 residues in the CDR3. Trimming took 3 bases from V and 2 from J, leaving 11 bases between them. The data were produced by immunoSEQ multiplex PCR, yet TCRdb's version contains in-frame clones alone and is incomplete. The data show about 140,000 clones, with around 90% seen just once and under 3.5% held by the top ten. The input for sequencing was peripheral blood, taken on day 0 of AZD1222 vaccination. The sequence derives from an adult in good health. The J gene is TRBJ2-3, the V gene TRBV24-1, with D possibly being TRBD2 (6 bases). Here the CDR3 DNA reads TGTGCCACCAGTGATCCAGGGACTCCCACAGATACGCAGTATTTT. Its protein product is CATSDPGTPTDTQYF.